The 8 T cell receptor beta chains reported below all come from one sample, sequenced in a study of blood T cell repertoires in COVID-19. Measured with immunoSEQ multiplex PCR; TCRdb has only the in-frame clones, and not every one. The sample has about 65,000 clones, roughly 92% seen once. The specimen was peripheral blood. These receptors all come from a man between 70 and 80 years old with active COVID-19.

V usage is TRBV5-5 and J usage is TRBJ2-2; 7 positions agree with TRBD2. Germline V gene sequence: CDR1 SGHKS, CDR2 YYEKEE (reference sequence). There are 16 residues in the CDR3. The junction had 10 bases not matched to a gene; V was cut back by 4 bases and J by 4 bases. In DNA, the CDR3 is TGTGCCAGCAGCCATCAAACGGGGGGAGGCACCGGGGAGCTGTTTTTT. It yields the protein CASSHQTGGGTGELFF.

This chain joins TRBV28 and TRBJ1-2; D is perhaps TRBD1 (6 bases). The CDR3 spans 14 residues. With 7 bases removed from V and 3 bases from J, the gap between germline ends came to 15 bases. Germline CDR1 MDHEN, CDR2 SYDVKM. The CDR3 region is CASTPGQGYYGYTF. The CDR3 DNA is TGTGCCAGCACCCCGGGACAAGGATACTATGGCTACACCTTC.

The J gene is TRBJ2-1, the V gene TRBV3-1 (or the pseudogene TRBV3-2); the D is unclear. V was pared by 2 bases and J by 7 bases, with 21 bases between. The germline V gene encodes CDR1 LGHDT and CDR2 YNNKEL (reference sequence). CDR3 length: 17 residues. CDR3: CASSQNTPRPTQNEQFF. CDR3 in DNA: TGTGCCAGCAGCCAAAATACCCCTCGCCCCACACAGAATGAGCAGTTCTTC.

CDR3 sequence reads: CASARSFATNEKLFF. CDR3 nucleotide sequence: TGTGCCAGCGCCCGGAGCTTTGCAACTAATGAAAAACTGTTTTTT. The J gene is TRBJ1-4, the V gene TRBV6-5; D unresolved. CDR3 size: 15 residues. V was clipped by 8 bases and J by 0 bases, with 13 bases between them. Germline-derived CDR1 and CDR2 are MNHEY and SVGAGI.

This clone was detected once. The V gene is TRBV7-3, the J gene TRBJ2-6; perhaps TRBD2 as D (6 bases). The germline V gene has CDR1 SGHTA and CDR2 FQGTGA. Trimming shortened V by 5 bases and J by 0 bases, and 20 bases separated the two germline ends. The CDR3 covers 19 residues. DNA for the CDR3: TGTGCCAGCAGCCTACGACCTGGGGGGACTCACTCTGGGGCCAACGTCCTGACTTTC. Translating it yields CASSLRPGGTHSGANVLTF.

In this sample, this clone turned up once. The chain couples TRBV19 to TRBJ1-2; tentative D call: TRBD1 (6 bases). The CDR3 is 15 residues long. Germline V gene lookup returns CDR1 LNHDA and CDR2 SQIVND (reference sequence). The V and J ends lost 7 bases and 4 bases respectively, with 19 bases between them. CDR3 region: CASTPIWTDGYGYTF. DNA of the CDR3: TGTGCCAGTACCCCAATATGGACAGATGGCTATGGCTACACCTTC.

V is TRBV11-2 and J is TRBJ2-1, with 9 bases fitting TRBD1. This CDR3 contains 15 residues. The V segment lost 5 bases and the J segment 9 bases; nucleotides outside the gene matches: 11. The germline gives CDR1 SGHAT, CDR2 FQNNGV. CDR3 region: CASSNYRGPASEQFF. CDR3 bases: TGTGCCAGCAGCAACTACAGGGGGCCCGCGTCTGAGCAGTTCTTC.

The rearrangement links TRBV18 to TRBJ2-2; unclear D gene. CDR1 and CDR2 from the germline V gene are KGHSH and LQKENI. This CDR3 is 15 amino acids long. The V and J ends lost 1 base and 1 base respectively, with 7 bases between them. The CDR3 spells CASSPLQQNTGELFF. The CDR3 DNA follows: TGTGCCAGCTCACCACTACAGCAGAACACCGGGGAGCTGTTTTTT.